This entry lists 12 T cell receptor beta chains sequenced from one sample in a study of Ad26.COV2.S vaccination and SARS-CoV-2 variants. Sample treatment: some 20 received Ad26.COV2.S at low or high dose, single or two shots; 5 received placebo; per-sample allocation not given. Each sample was drawn 63 days after the first injection (of vaccine or placebo). Here immunoSEQ multiplex PCR was the method, and the copy in TCRdb shows in-frame clones only, minus some. Altogether 300,000 to 350,000 clones are present, 90% being singletons, with the ten largest covering 5% to 6.5%. This specimen was peripheral blood, taken in a trial of Ad26.COV2.S vaccine versus placebo. The receptors were sampled from a person aged 18 to 65 who received the Ad26.COV2.S COVID-19 vaccine or a placebo.

The V call is TRBV9, the J call TRBJ1-1; D remains unclear. V dropped 3 bases and J dropped 1 base, with 10 bases sitting between them. Per the germline V gene, CDR1 is SGDLS and CDR2 is YYNGEE. The CDR3 is 14 residues long. The CDR3 here is CASSAAYRNTEAFF. The CDR3 DNA reads TGTGCCAGCAGCGCGGCTTATAGGAACACTGAAGCTTTCTTT.

The chain is built from TRBV10-3 and TRBJ2-7; D is ambiguous. This CDR3 contains 13 residues. Germline loops: CDR1 ENHRY, CDR2 SYGVKD. V lost 3 bases and J lost 3, with 9 bases in between. The CDR3 region has the DNA TGTGCCATCAGTGATATAGGGAACTACGAGCAGTACGTC. Translating it yields CAISDIGNYEQYV.

This clone was seen only once. The junction shows a germline mismatch at one end, possibly a read error. The rearrangement joins TRBV4-3 to TRBJ2-3, with 9 bases lining up with TRBD1. The germline V gene encodes CDR1 LGHNA and CDR2 YSLEER. The CDR3 contains 15 residues. In DNA, the CDR3 is TGCGCCTGCAGCCCCCGGGACAGGGAGGCAGATACGCAGTATTTT. Translated, it gives CACSPRDREADTQYF.

This clone appeared a single time. The rearrangement joins TRBV7-6 to TRBJ2-7, with TRBD2 identical over 9 bases. The CDR3 contains 17 residues. Germline lookup yields CDR1 SGHVS and CDR2 FNYEAQ. Trimming cost V 4 bases and J 6 bases; bases outside gene matches: 16. The CDR3 sequence is CASSWGGLADRGGEQYF. The CDR3 DNA is TGTGCCAGCAGCTGGGGGGGACTAGCCGATCGGGGAGGCGAGCAGTACTTC.

V is TRBV29-1 and J is TRBJ1-1; D is possibly TRBD1 (6 bases). The CDR3 is 12 amino acids. The germline V gene encodes CDR1 SQVTM and CDR2 ANQGSEA. V dropped 3 bases and J dropped 2 bases, with 7 bases sitting between them. The CDR3, as DNA: TGCAGCGTTGAGGGGGCCAACACTGAAGCTTTCTTT. Protein sequence: CSVEGANTEAFF.

The V and J genes are TRBV2 and TRBJ1-1; 7 bases match TRBD1. V was clipped by 3 bases and J by 0 bases; unmatched bases: 4. Germline CDR1 SNHLY, CDR2 FYNNEI. The CDR3 covers 15 residues. The CDR3 sequence is CASSEEGTVNTEAFF. The CDR3, as DNA: TGTGCCAGCAGTGAGGAAGGGACAGTGAACACTGAAGCTTTCTTT.

Concerning this clone: A read error may produce the germline difference seen at one junction end. Written as DNA, the CDR3 is TGTGCCAGCCGTGAGAGGAACCCCTACAATGAGCAGTTCTTC. Encoded protein: CASRERNPYNEQFF. The rearrangement joins TRBV6-1 to TRBJ2-1; D not certain. Germline V gene sequence: CDR1 MNHNS, CDR2 SASEGT. The CDR3 has 14 amino acids.

This chain links TRBV5-1 with TRBJ1-1, with D hard to call. V was trimmed by 4 bases and J by 2 bases, leaving 6 bases between them. The CDR3 length is 12 residues. The germline V gene encodes CDR1 SGHRS and CDR2 YFSETQ. In nucleotides, the CDR3 is TGCGCCAGCAGCCTTTCTAACACTGAAGCTTTCTTT. Translating it yields CASSLSNTEAFF.

The rearrangement links TRBV10-3 to TRBJ2-7, with TRBD1 matching 8 bases. The CDR3 extends over 15 amino acids. Per the germline V gene, CDR1 is ENHRY and CDR2 is SYGVKD. Trimming cost V 3 bases and J 4 bases; bases outside gene matches: 8. The CDR3 DNA is TGTGCCATCAGTGAACCTCCGACAGGGGAGTACGAGCAGTACTTC. Translation gives CAISEPPTGEYEQYF.

V is TRBV27 and J is TRBJ2-7, with 8 nucleotides matching TRBD2. This CDR3 is built from 14 residues. The germline CDR1 and CDR2 sequences are MNHEY and SMNVEV (reference sequence). The ends lost 10 bases at V and 5 bases at J; junction bases unmatched: 13. The CDR3 loop is CATAPGLEWDEQYF. CDR3 coding DNA: TGTGCCACCGCCCCGGGACTAGAATGGGACGAGCAGTACTTC.

The chain employs TRBV5-1 and TRBJ1-2; possible D gene TRBD1, 6 bases. Germline CDR1 and CDR2: SGHRS and YFSETQ. CDR3 length: 14 amino acids. The V end was cut by 2 bases, the J end by 2 bases, with 10 bases between. The CDR3 DNA follows: TGCGCCAGCAGCTTAAATCAGGGGAACTATGGCTACACCTTC. It translates to CASSLNQGNYGYTF.

The chain employs TRBV11-3 and TRBJ2-5, with a weak D call TRBD2 (7 bases). CDR3 length: 15 amino acids. Germline CDR1 reads SGHNT; CDR2 reads YENEEA. The V and J ends lost 3 bases and 5 bases respectively, with 16 bases between them. The CDR3 reads CASSLNGGGFETQYF. Written as DNA, the CDR3 is TGTGCCAGCAGCTTGAATGGGGGGGGCTTTGAGACCCAGTACTTC. The entire variable domain, with the rest obtained from reference TRBV11-3 and TRBJ2-5, is as follows: EAGVVQSPRYKIIEKKQPVAFWCNPISGHNTLYWYLQNLGQGPELLIRYENEEAVDDSQLPKDRFSAERLKGVDSTLKIQPAELGDSAVYLCASSLNGGGFETQYFGPGTRLLVL.